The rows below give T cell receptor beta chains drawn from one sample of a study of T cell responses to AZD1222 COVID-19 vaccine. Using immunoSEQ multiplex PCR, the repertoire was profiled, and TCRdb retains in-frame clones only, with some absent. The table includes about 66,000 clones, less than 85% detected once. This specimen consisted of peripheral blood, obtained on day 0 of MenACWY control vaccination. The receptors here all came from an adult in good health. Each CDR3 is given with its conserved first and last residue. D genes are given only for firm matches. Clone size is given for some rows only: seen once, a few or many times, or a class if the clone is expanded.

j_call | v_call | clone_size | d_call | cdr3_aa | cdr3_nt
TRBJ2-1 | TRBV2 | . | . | CASSPVYGALSSYNEQFF | TGTGCCAGCAGTCCCGTCTACGGGGCACTAAGCTCCTACAATGAGCAGTTCTTC
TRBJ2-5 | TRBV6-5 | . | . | CASSYNRQETQYF | TGTGCCAGCAGTTACAACCGGCAAGAGACCCAGTACTTC
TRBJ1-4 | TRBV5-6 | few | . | CASRSSSPRDNEKLFF | TGTGCCAGCAGGTCATCTTCCCCACGCGATAATGAAAAACTGTTTTTT
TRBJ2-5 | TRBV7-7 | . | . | CASSLSGLQETQYF | TGTGCTAGCAGCTTGTCAGGCCTCCAAGAGACCCAGTACTTC
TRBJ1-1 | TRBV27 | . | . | CASSLSRDTEAFF | TGTGCCAGCAGTTTAAGCAGAGACACTGAAGCTTTCTTT
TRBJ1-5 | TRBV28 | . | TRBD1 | CASSLETGDLNQPQHF | TGTGCCAGCAGTCTGGAGACAGGGGATCTTAATCAGCCCCAGCATTTT
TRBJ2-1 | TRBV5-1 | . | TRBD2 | CASSTGLAGGNEQFF | TGCGCCAGCAGCACGGGACTAGCGGGAGGTAATGAGCAGTTCTTC
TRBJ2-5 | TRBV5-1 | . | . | CASSPPRETQYF | TGCGCCAGCAGCCCGCCGCGGGAGACCCAGTACTTC
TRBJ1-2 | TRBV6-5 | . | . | CASTHSLYYGYTF | TGTGCCAGCACCCACAGTCTTTACTATGGCTACACCTTC
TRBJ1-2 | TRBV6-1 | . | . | CASSEVEGRYGYTF | TGTGCCAGCAGTGAAGTGGAAGGGCGGTATGGCTACACCTTC
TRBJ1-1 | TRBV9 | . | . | CASSLGGLNTEAFF | TGTGCCAGCAGCTTGGGGGGCCTGAACACTGAAGCTTTCTTT
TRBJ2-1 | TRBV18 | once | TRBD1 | CASYQRQGANEQFF | TGTGCCAGCTACCAGAGACAGGGGGCAAATGAGCAGTTCTTC
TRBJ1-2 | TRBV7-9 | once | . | CASSSDRYGYTF | TGTGCCAGCAGCTCCGACAGATATGGCTACACCTTC
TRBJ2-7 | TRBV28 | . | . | CATTLARAGYEQYF | TGTGCCACCACCCTCGCCAGGGCTGGATACGAGCAGTACTTC
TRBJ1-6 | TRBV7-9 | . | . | CASSFGDSPLHF | TGTGCCAGCAGCTTCGGGGACTCACCCCTCCACTTT
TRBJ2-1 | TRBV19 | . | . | CASSTRTEVNEQFF | TGTGCCAGTAGTACCCGGACAGAGGTCAATGAGCAGTTCTTC
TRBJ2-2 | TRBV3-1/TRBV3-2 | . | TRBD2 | CASSQVGTSTGELFF | TGTGCCAGCAGCCAAGTGGGGACTAGCACCGGGGAGCTGTTTTTT
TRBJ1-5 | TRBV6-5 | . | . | CASSYSPNQPQHF | TGTGCCAGCAGTTACTCCCCCAATCAGCCCCAGCATTTT
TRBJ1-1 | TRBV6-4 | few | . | CASSDAVGGEAFF | TGTGCCAGCAGTGACGCCGTAGGGGGTGAAGCTTTCTTT
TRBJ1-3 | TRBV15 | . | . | CATSRDYPTENTIYF | TGTGCCACCAGCAGAGATTACCCTACGGAAAACACCATATATTTT
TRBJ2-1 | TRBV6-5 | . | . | CASSPDSRGGNEQFF | TGTGCCAGCAGTCCCGACTCCCGAGGAGGCAATGAGCAGTTCTTC
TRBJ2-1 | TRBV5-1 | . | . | CASSLEGLHNEQFF | TGCGCCAGCAGCTTGGAGGGACTCCACAATGAGCAGTTCTTC
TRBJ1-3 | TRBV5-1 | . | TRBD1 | CASSPETGRSGNTIYF | TGCGCCAGCAGCCCCGAGACAGGGAGATCCGGAAACACCATATATTTT
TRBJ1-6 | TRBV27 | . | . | CASSLQAGRPPLHF | TGTGCCAGCAGTTTACAGGCAGGGCGGCCACCCCTCCACTTT